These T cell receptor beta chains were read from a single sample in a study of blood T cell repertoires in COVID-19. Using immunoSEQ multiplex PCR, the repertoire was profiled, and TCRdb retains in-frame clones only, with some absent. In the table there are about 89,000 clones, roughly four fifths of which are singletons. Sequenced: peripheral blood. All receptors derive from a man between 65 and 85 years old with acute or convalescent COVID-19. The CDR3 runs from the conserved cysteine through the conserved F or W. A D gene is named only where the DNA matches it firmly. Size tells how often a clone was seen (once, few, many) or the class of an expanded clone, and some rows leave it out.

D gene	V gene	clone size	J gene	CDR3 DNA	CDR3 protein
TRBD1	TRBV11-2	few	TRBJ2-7	TGTGCCAGCAGCTTAGCTAGTGGGACAGGGGCCGAGCAGTACTTC	CASSLASGTGAEQYF
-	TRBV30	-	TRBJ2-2	TGTGCCTGGAGTAAACTAGATAACACCGGGGAGCTGTTTTTT	CAWSKLDNTGELFF
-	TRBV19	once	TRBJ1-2	TGTGCCAGTAGTATATCGAGTGGTCCTAACGGTGGCTACACCTTC	CASSISSGPNGGYTF
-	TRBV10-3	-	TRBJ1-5	TGTGCCATCAGTGAACAGTATAGCAATCAGCCCCAGCATTTT	CAISEQYSNQPQHF
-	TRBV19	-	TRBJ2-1	TGTGCCAGTAGTTTCAGTCAGTACAATGAGCAGTTCTTC	CASSFSQYNEQFF
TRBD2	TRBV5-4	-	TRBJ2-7	TGTGCCAGCAGCTTACCGGGACTAGCGGGGTTGCCCGGTGAGCAGTACTTC	CASSLPGLAGLPGEQYF
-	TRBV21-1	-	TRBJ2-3	TGTGCCAGCAGCTCCCGGGACAGGGGGCAAGATACGCAGTATTTT	CASSSRDRGQDTQYF
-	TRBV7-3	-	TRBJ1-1	TGTGCCAGCAGCTTAATGCCAGGAACCGGTAGTGAAGCTTTCTTT	CASSLMPGTGSEAFF
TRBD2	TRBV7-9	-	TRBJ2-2	TGTGCCAGCAGCTTCCGGGGGGGCAACGGGGAGCTGTTTTTT	CASSFRGGNGELFF
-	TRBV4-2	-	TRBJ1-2	TGTGCCAGCAGCCAAGATCGGAACAGCAACTATGGCTACACCTTC	CASSQDRNSNYGYTF
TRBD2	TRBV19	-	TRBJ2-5	TGTGCCAGTAGACCCGCCGGGACTATACAAGAGACCCAGTACTTC	CASRPAGTIQETQYF
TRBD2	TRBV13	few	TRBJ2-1	TGTGCCAGCAGCCGGATGCCTAGCGGCCACAATGAGCAGTTCTTC	CASSRMPSGHNEQFF
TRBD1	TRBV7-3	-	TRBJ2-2	TGTGCCAGCAGCCTGGGACAGGGAGGGGGAAACACCGGGGAGCTGTTTTTT	CASSLGQGGGNTGELFF
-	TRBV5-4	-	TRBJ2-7	TGTGCCAGCAGCTTGGATTTTCTCGAGCAGTACTTC	CASSLDFLEQYF
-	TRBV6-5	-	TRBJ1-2	TGTGCCAGCAGTCCTAGCCGTGCGGGCGACTATGGCTACACCTTC	CASSPSRAGDYGYTF